This entry features one TCR beta chain sequence. The junction departs from germline at one end; a sequencing error may be responsible. The entry originates in a study of early T cells in non-severe SARS-CoV-2 infection. TCRdb fed the 5' RACE reads into MiXCR, producing one record per CDR3 protein. The data contain approximately 69,000 distinct CDR3 sequences, 12% of them singletons. This CDR3 has 12 amino acids. CDR1 SGHTA and CDR2 FQGNSA come from the germline V gene. This chain links TRBV7-2 with TRBJ1-3, with D unclear. The sequence was obtained from an adult who was a healthcare worker with PCR-confirmed SARS-CoV-2 infection or an uninfected control (not recorded which). Specimen: whole blood. The chain's CDR3 is CASTLIGNTIYF. CDR3 nucleotides: TGTGCCAGCACCTTAATTGGAAACACCATATATTTT.